This entry features one TCR beta chain sequence. Antigen unknown. The data were obtained in a study of shared clonotypes between healthy human individuals. At the level of the study: Aged 18 to 49, the donors were a couple of women and three men. Three CD4 naive, three CD4 memory, two CD8 naive and one CD8 memory plate were used per donor. Whole-study findings and limits: Clonotype sharing among the donors was expected to vary with sequencing depth. Across a few donors, naive CD4 shared 5% to 6%, naive CD8 more than 3%, memory CD4 roughly 2.5%, memory CD8 around 0.42%.

Sequenced by immunoSEQ multiplex PCR; TCRdb stores in-frame clones only, minus some. The sample has 2 million to 2.5 million clones; about 92% are singletons. Trimming shortened V by 3 bases and J by 2 bases, and 19 bases separated the two germline ends. The CDR3 runs to 18 residues. Germline V gene sequence: CDR1 KGHSH, CDR2 LQKENI. This TCR was recovered from a man aged 18 to 35 in good health. Some clones in this sample may be carry-over from other donors' samples. The rearrangement links TRBV18 to TRBJ1-4; tentatively, D is TRBD1 (5 bases). The specimen sequenced was naive CD4+ T cells from PBMCs. This sample's subset: CD45RA+ positively selected. CDR3 loop: CASSPGVGTGRTNEKLFF. The DNA of the CDR3 is TGTGCCAGCTCACCGGGGGTTGGAACAGGAAGGACTAATGAAAAACTGTTTTTT. The whole variable domain, remainder taken from reference TRBV18 and TRBJ1-4, is NAGVMQNPRHLVRRRGQEARLRCSPMKGHSHVYWYRQLPEEGLKFMVYLQKENIIDESGMPKERFSAEFPKEGPSILRIQQVVRGDSAAYFCASSPGVGTGRTNEKLFFGSGTQLSVL.